These 21 T cell receptor beta chains were sequenced from one sample in a study of shared clonotypes between healthy human individuals (dated by TCRdb to 2020 to 2022). Libraries came from the immunoSEQ multiplex PCR assay. The table comes from immuneACCESS by way of TCRdb, which keeps in-frame sequences with V and J called. Part of the clones is missing from these tables; in studies checked, under half for an unresolved V gene and the rest for unknown reasons. Counted in this sample were about 1.1 million clones; 70% to 80% of them appeared once. Clones ranked in the top ten supply about 0.94% of the sample. Sequencing was done on a sample of memory CD4+ T cells from PBMCs. In the paper's terms, the cell subset or site label means: CD45RA-negative fraction. These receptors came from a man aged 18 to 30 in good health. Some clones in this sample may be carry-over from other donors' samples.

V gene TRBV9 combines with J gene TRBJ2-5, with a weak D call TRBD2 (6 bases). This CDR3 spans 15 amino acids. Between the trimmed V and J ends, which lost 0 bases and 4 bases, there was a span of 13 bases. The V gene's germline CDR1 is SGDLS and CDR2 YYNGEE. The CDR3 nucleotides are TGTGCCAGCAGCGTAGGTCCGGGAGAGGTAGAGACCCAGTACTTC. This codes for CASSVGPGEVETQYF.

V and J are TRBV4-3 and TRBJ1-2; maybe TRBD1 (6 bases). Germline lookup yields CDR1 LGHNA and CDR2 YSLEER. Trimming took 1 base from V and 2 from J, leaving 17 bases between them. The CDR3 is 17 amino acids. The CDR3 reads CASSQVLIGQQNYGYTF. The CDR3 coding sequence is TGCGCCAGCAGCCAAGTTCTGATCGGACAGCAAAACTATGGCTACACCTTC.

This chain connects TRBV9 to TRBJ2-5, with a tentative D call TRBD2 (7 bases). The CDR3 runs to 13 residues. With 4 bases removed from V and 3 bases from J, the gap between germline ends came to 10 bases. CDR1 and CDR2 (germline): SGDLS, YYNGEE. The CDR3 region is CASSQGTKETQYF. CDR3 in DNA: TGTGCCAGCAGCCAGGGGACTAAAGAGACCCAGTACTTC.

This chain uses TRBV28 with TRBJ2-1; possibly TRBD2 for D (5 bases). Germline V gives CDR1 MDHEN, CDR2 SYDVKM. The CDR3 length is 15 residues. The V and J ends lost 6 bases and 4 bases respectively, with 16 bases between them. The CDR3 region has the DNA TGTGCCAGCAGCCCTCCGCCGGGATTATACAATGAGCAGTTCTTC. Its protein is CASSPPPGLYNEQFF.

The V call is TRBV2, the J call TRBJ2-7; D is possibly TRBD1 (5 bases). V was pared by 0 bases and J by 3 bases, with 12 bases between. The CDR3 sequence is 15 residues long. Germline V lookup: CDR1 SNHLY, CDR2 FYNNEI. The CDR3 protein is CASSEAGQGGYEQYF. The CDR3 DNA follows: TGTGCCAGCAGTGAAGCCGGGCAGGGTGGCTACGAGCAGTACTTC.

The rearrangement links TRBV5-4 to TRBJ2-5; TRBD2 agrees at 10 bases. Losses at the gene ends were 3 bases for V and 4 bases for J; bases not matched to a gene: 6. Germline CDR1 reads SGHNT; CDR2 reads YYREEE (reference sequence). This CDR3 has 15 amino acids. CDR3 sequence: CASSSASGSRETQYF. CDR3 coding DNA: TGTGCCAGCAGCTCGGCTAGCGGGAGTCGAGAGACCCAGTACTTC.

This clone occurred a few times. In this CDR3 the conserved last residue, phenylalanine or tryptophan, is missing, so a read error is likely. The V call is TRBV4-1, the J call TRBJ2-7; 11 bases map to TRBD1. The CDR3 sequence is 15 residues long. CDR1 MGHRA and CDR2 YSYEKL come from the germline V gene. With 2 bases clipped from V and 4 bases from J, the junction kept 4 bases outside the gene matches. For the CDR3, the DNA is TGCGCCAGCAGCCAACAAGGGACAGGGGGATACGAGCAGTACCTC. This encodes CASSQQGTGGYEQYL.

The chain employs TRBV9 and TRBJ2-1; 9 bases fit TRBD2. Germline V gene sequence: CDR1 SGDLS, CDR2 YYNGEE. Trimming at V came to 2 bases and at J to 8 bases, leaving 8 bases not matched to a gene. The length of the CDR3 is 15 residues. The CDR3 loop reads CASSVASGIRYEQFF. The CDR3 coding sequence is TGTGCCAGCAGCGTCGCTAGCGGGATTCGCTATGAGCAGTTCTTC.

The chain combines TRBV7-9 with TRBJ1-2; D is ambiguous. This CDR3 is 14 amino acids long. Germline values: CDR1 SEHNR, CDR2 FQNEAQ (reference sequence). The V end was cut by 5 bases, the J end by 3 bases, with 13 bases between. CDR3 sequence reads: CASSQGTGHYGYTF. The DNA of the CDR3 is TGTGCCAGCAGCCAAGGCACGGGCCACTATGGCTACACCTTC.

The rearrangement links TRBV15 to TRBJ2-7, with 8 bases aligning to TRBD2. This CDR3 contains 14 residues. Looked up from germline, CDR1 is LNHNV and CDR2 is YYDKDF (reference sequence). J gave up 6 bases and V 2 bases, and 6 bases lay outside the gene matches. The CDR3 nucleotides are TGTGCCACCAGCAGAACCGGGAGGGCCGTCGAGCAGTACTTC. Translating gives CATSRTGRAVEQYF.

This clone has a count of ten or more. V and J are TRBV9 and TRBJ2-3; D is unclear. V was pared by 3 bases and J by 2 bases, with 10 bases between. The CDR3 runs to 14 residues. Germline V gives CDR1 SGDLS, CDR2 YYNGEE. The CDR3 spells CASSAPYHTDTQYF. The CDR3 bases are TGTGCCAGCAGCGCCCCTTATCACACAGATACGCAGTATTTT.

A single count supports this clone. CDR3: CASRIGDTQYF. CDR3 nucleotide sequence: TGTGCCAGTAGGATCGGAGATACGCAGTATTTT. V gene TRBV19 combines with J gene TRBJ2-3; D gene ambiguous. This CDR3 is built from 11 residues. V lost 6 bases, J lost 5 bases, and 6 bases lay in between. Germline-derived CDR1 and CDR2 are LNHDA and SQIVND (reference sequence).

CDR3 sequence reads: CAISDGRQGANTEAFF. For the CDR3, the DNA is TGTGCCATCAGTGATGGGAGACAGGGGGCGAACACTGAAGCTTTCTTT. This chain connects TRBV10-3 to TRBJ1-1; 10 nucleotides line up with TRBD1. The CDR3 length is 16 residues. J lost 1 base, V lost 3 bases, and 5 bases had no gene match. Looked up from germline, CDR1 is ENHRY and CDR2 is SYGVKD.

This chain connects TRBV16 to TRBJ1-2, with D unresolved. Germline CDR1 and CDR2: KGHSY and FQNENV. Trimming removed 3 bases at V and 2 bases at J, with 10 bases between. The CDR3 covers 14 residues. CDR3 nucleotide sequence: TGTGCCAGCAGCCACAGCAATATAAACTATGGCTACACCTTC. Translation gives CASSHSNINYGYTF.

This rearrangement joins TRBV28 to TRBJ1-2, with D unclear. V lost 8 bases and J lost 5, with 9 bases in between. The germline gives CDR1 MDHEN, CDR2 SYDVKM. This CDR3 region has 11 residues. CDR3 coding DNA: TGTGCCAGCGGGGTGGCATATGGCTACACCTTC. This encodes CASGVAYGYTF.

As to this clone: A read error may explain this, as a much larger clone is one base away. The chain recombines TRBV5-4 with TRBJ1-2; tentatively, D is TRBD1 (6 bases). Germline lookup yields CDR1 SGHNT and CDR2 YYREEE (reference sequence). The ends were cut back, 2 bases at V and 4 bases at J, with 9 bases in the middle. This CDR3 contains 13 residues. The CDR3 sequence is CASSFGGVYGYTF. For the CDR3, the DNA is TGTGCCAGCAGCTTTGGGGGCGTCTATGGCTACACCTTC.

On this clone: Additional DNA sequences in this sample encode the identical CDR3. The chain is built from TRBV5-1 and TRBJ2-3, with D tentatively TRBD2 (6 bases). V gave up 2 bases and J gave up 3 bases, with 10 bases separating them. Germline V gene sequence: CDR1 SGHRS, CDR2 YFSETQ. This CDR3 has 14 amino acids. The CDR3 loop is CASSFSGGTDTQYF. As DNA, the CDR3 is TGCGCCAGCAGCTTCTCCGGGGGAACAGATACGCAGTATTTT.

The chain has TRBV5-1 and TRBJ2-3; D is uncertain. This CDR3 contains 12 residues. Germline V gene data show CDR1 as SGHRS and CDR2 as YFSETQ. V shed 1 base and J shed 9 bases, with 9 bases lying between them. This CDR3 is CASSLRADTQYF. Here the CDR3 DNA reads TGCGCCAGCAGCTTGCGCGCTGACACGCAGTATTTT.

The rearrangement joins TRBV18 to TRBJ1-2, with 8 bases identical to TRBD1. V shed 6 bases, J shed 0 bases, and the junction held 6 bases outside the gene matches. Germline CDR1 KGHSH, CDR2 LQKENI. The CDR3 runs 15 residues. Written as DNA, the CDR3 is TGTGCCAGCTCCCTCGGACAGGGAACTAACTATGGCTACACCTTC. The encoded protein is CASSLGQGTNYGYTF.

In its sample, this clone was seen a few times. The chain has TRBV19 and TRBJ2-5, with D perhaps matching TRBD2 (5 bases). The length of the CDR3 is 12 residues. Deletions cut 5 bases from V and 3 bases from J, with 7 bases between. Germline V gene data show CDR1 as LNHDA and CDR2 as SQIVND (reference sequence). The CDR3 region is CASSSGKETQYF. Here the CDR3 DNA reads TGTGCCAGTAGTTCGGGGAAAGAGACCCAGTACTTC.

The gene calls are TRBV28 and TRBJ1-5, with TRBD1 matching 12 bases. Germline loops: CDR1 MDHEN, CDR2 SYDVKM. The CDR3 is 16 amino acids. The ends lost 1 base at V and 6 bases at J; junction bases unmatched: 4. The CDR3 loop reads CASSLFGTGGSQPQHF. Here the CDR3 DNA reads TGTGCCAGCAGTTTATTTGGGACAGGGGGCAGTCAGCCCCAGCATTTT.